Presented here are 17 T cell receptor beta chains from one specimen sequenced in a study of cytomegalovirus exposure and HLA in healthy donors. The PCR ran on 60 Vbeta and 13 Jbeta primers. TCRdb's table, derived via immunoSEQ multiplex PCR, lists solely in-frame clones and lacks some. The sample includes about 130,000 clones, around four fifths of them seen just once. Sequencing was done on a sample of PBMCs. These receptors were obtained from a man between 25 and 39 years old in good health and CMV-seropositive.

V usage is TRBV5-4 and J usage is TRBJ2-1, with D possibly TRBD2 on 5 matching bases. The germline gives CDR1 SGHNT, CDR2 YYREEE (reference sequence). The CDR3 has 12 amino acids. Trimming left V 0 bases short and J 11 bases short, with 9 bases between. CDR3 DNA: TGTGCCAGCAGCTTGGGCACGGGGAAGCAGTTCTTC. Its protein is CASSLGTGKQFF.

The V and J genes are TRBV27 and TRBJ1-1; the D gene is possibly TRBD1 (5 bases). Germline V lookup: CDR1 MNHEY, CDR2 SMNVEV (reference sequence). Trimming stripped 3 bases from V and 3 bases from J, with 14 bases between. This CDR3 is built from 15 residues. The CDR3 reads CASSLSGLRYTEAFF. The CDR3 DNA reads TGTGCCAGCAGTTTGTCAGGGCTCAGGTACACTGAAGCTTTCTTT.

The chain has TRBV2 and TRBJ1-1; possibly TRBD1 for D (6 bases). Germline CDR1 and CDR2: SNHLY and FYNNEI. There are 16 residues in the CDR3. Between the trimmed V and J ends, which lost 5 bases and 1 base, there was a span of 17 bases. The CDR3 loop reads CASSPDSPEGNTEAFF. CDR3 sequence (DNA): TGTGCCAGCAGTCCGGACAGCCCCGAAGGGAACACTGAAGCTTTCTTT.

This clone was counted a single time. The gene calls are TRBV7-3 and TRBJ2-7; TRBD1 matches at 9 bases. This CDR3 spans 15 amino acids. Germline trimming cut 0 bases from V and 6 bases from J; bases unmatched to any gene: 6. Per the germline V gene, CDR1 is SGHTA and CDR2 is FQGTGA. CDR3 sequence (DNA): TGTGCCAGCAGCTTAACTGGGGGACAGGGCGCCGAGCAGTACTTC. Protein product: CASSLTGGQGAEQYF.

This clone was seen once. The chain carries TRBV7-6 and TRBJ2-1, with 7 bases lining up with TRBD2. With V trimmed by 2 bases and J by 5 bases, 3 bases remained unmatched. Germline V gene sequence: CDR1 SGHVS, CDR2 FNYEAQ. The CDR3 spans 14 residues. CDR3 sequence (DNA): TGTGCCAGCAGCTTACGGGCGGGGGACAATGAGCAGTTCTTC. It translates to CASSLRAGDNEQFF.

The V and J genes are TRBV5-4 and TRBJ2-2; the D gene is possibly TRBD2 (5 bases). This CDR3 has 14 amino acids. Trimming took 4 bases from V and 2 from J, leaving 9 bases between them. Germline values: CDR1 SGHNT, CDR2 YYREEE (reference sequence). In DNA form, the CDR3 reads TGTGCCAGCAGCCCGGAGGCAAACACCGGGGAGCTGTTTTTT. Amino acids: CASSPEANTGELFF.

This chain connects TRBV15 to TRBJ2-1, with D maybe TRBD2 (5 bases). CDR3 length equals 15 residues. Germline CDR1 and CDR2: LNHNV and YYDKDF (reference sequence). The V gene lost 0 bases and the J gene lost 5 bases, with 11 bases spanning the gap. The CDR3 coding sequence is TGTGCCACCAGCAGAGATAGCGACTCAGACAATGAGCAGTTCTTC. Amino acid sequence: CATSRDSDSDNEQFF.

This clone was counted only a few times. CDR3 DNA: TGTGCCAGCAGACAGCTACTCAATCAGCCCCAGCATTTT. Translating gives CASRQLLNQPQHF. This chain uses TRBV2 with TRBJ1-5; D gene ambiguous. The germline CDR1 and CDR2 sequences are SNHLY and FYNNEI. The CDR3 is made up of 13 amino acids. V lost 6 bases and J 3 bases, leaving 9 bases between the germline ends.

V gene TRBV11-2 combines with J gene TRBJ2-7, with 10 bases matching TRBD2. Germline lookup yields CDR1 SGHAT and CDR2 FQNNGV. V was clipped by 3 bases and J by 3 bases; unmatched bases: 14. This CDR3 comprises 18 residues. The CDR3 sequence: CASSLALGVAGGGYEQYF. CDR3 bases: TGTGCCAGCAGCTTGGCCCTAGGGGTAGCGGGAGGAGGCTACGAGCAGTACTTC.

This chain joins TRBV6-5 and TRBJ1-4; possibly TRBD1 for D (5 bases). Germline-derived CDR1 and CDR2 are MNHEY and SVGAGI. The CDR3 is 14 amino acids. The germline V and J ends were trimmed by 2 bases and 5 bases, with 9 bases remaining between them. The CDR3, as DNA: TGTGCCAGCAGTTACGGGACTCAGAATGAAAAACTGTTTTTT. Translated: CASSYGTQNEKLFF.

The gene calls are TRBV5-6 and TRBJ2-5; tentatively, D is TRBD1 (5 bases). Germline V gene sequence: CDR1 SGHDT, CDR2 YYEEEE. Trimming left V 2 bases short and J 5 bases short, with 19 bases between. The CDR3 consists of 16 residues. CDR3 nucleotide sequence: TGTGCCAGCAGCTTAGGGGTCTGGGCTCTAGGGGAGACCCAGTACTTC. This sequence encodes CASSLGVWALGETQYF.

The chain carries TRBV7-2 and TRBJ1-5; 8 bases map to TRBD1. The trim removed 1 base at V and 4 bases at J, leaving 6 bases unmatched. The CDR3 sequence is 16 residues long. CDR1 is SGHTA, CDR2 FQGNSA, per germline. The CDR3 sequence: CASSLVGGQGNQPQHF. CDR3 DNA sequence: TGTGCCAGCAGCTTAGTTGGAGGACAGGGTAATCAGCCCCAGCATTTT.

The chain uses TRBV29-1 and TRBJ2-1, with 9 bases aligning to TRBD1. CDR1 and CDR2 from the germline V gene are SQVTM and ANQGSEA. The CDR3 has 12 amino acids. J lost 6 bases, V lost 7 bases, and 4 bases had no gene match. This CDR3 is CSETTGGNEQFF. In nucleotides, the CDR3 is TGCAGCGAAACGACAGGGGGCAATGAGCAGTTCTTC.

The CDR3 region has the DNA TGTGCCAGCAGCCTTCTAAACGAGCAGTACTTC. Translation gives CASSLLNEQYF. The chain couples TRBV9 to TRBJ2-7; no definite D call. V dropped 4 bases and J dropped 5 bases, with 7 bases sitting between them. The CDR3 has 11 amino acids. Per germline, CDR1 SGDLS and CDR2 YYNGEE. Full variable domain (missing parts from reference TRBV9 and TRBJ2-7): DSGVTQTPKHLITATGQRVTLRCSPRSGDLSVYWYQQSLDQGLQFLIQYYNGEERAKGNILERFSAQQFPDLHSELNLSSLELGDSALYFCASSLLNEQYFGPGTRLTVT.

This clone was seen a handful of times. This chain uses TRBV7-9 with TRBJ1-2; D unclear. V lost 6 bases, J lost 4 bases, and 12 bases lay in between. The CDR3 covers 13 residues. Germline V CDR1 and CDR2: SEHNR, FQNEAQ (reference sequence). This chain's CDR3 is CASRPPGSYGYTF. The CDR3 nucleotides are TGTGCCAGCAGGCCGCCGGGGAGCTATGGCTACACCTTC.

The chain has TRBV6-1 and TRBJ1-5; D call uncertain. With 6 bases removed from V and 10 bases from J, the gap between germline ends came to 16 bases. Germline lookup yields CDR1 MNHNS and CDR2 SASEGT. The CDR3 is made up of 13 amino acids. CDR3 sequence reads: CASRRYGQGPQHF. The CDR3 coding sequence is TGTGCCAGCAGGAGGTACGGCCAAGGCCCCCAGCATTTT.

The genes are TRBV5-8 and TRBJ2-4; the D gene is possibly TRBD2 (5 bases). Germline CDR1 reads SGHTS; CDR2 reads YDEGEE. The V gene lost 4 bases and the J gene lost 1 base, with 9 bases spanning the gap. CDR3 size: 14 residues. The CDR3 DNA follows: TGTGCCAGCAGCCCGGGGTCGGCCAAAAACATTCAGTACTTC. Translated, it gives CASSPGSAKNIQYF.